Below, 14 T cell receptor beta chains from the same sample are listed, as sequenced in a study of T cells after yellow fever vaccination. TCRdb reprocessed the 5' RACE reads with MiXCR, giving one entry per CDR3 protein. The table includes approximately 450,000 distinct CDR3 sequences, around a sixth detected once. Source: PBMCs, taken before the yellow fever booster vaccination. These receptors all come from a young man who received the YFV17D yellow fever vaccine.

This clonotype was detected a few times. The chain links TRBV4-3 to TRBJ1-3, with 8 nucleotides matching TRBD1. The CDR3 runs to 19 residues. With V trimmed by 1 base and J by 2 bases, 13 bases remained unmatched. Looked up from germline, CDR1 is LGHNA and CDR2 is YSLEER. CDR3 sequence: CASSQGQGSATEPGNTIYF. CDR3 bases: TGCGCCAGCAGCCAAGGACAGGGGTCGGCGACCGAACCTGGAAACACCATATATTTT.

This clonotype came up a few times. The V and J genes are TRBV5-1 and TRBJ2-5; D is possibly TRBD1 (6 bases). V was cut by 0 bases and J by 0 bases, with 9 bases left in between. Germline-derived CDR1 and CDR2 are SGHRS and YFSETQ. The CDR3 loop spans 15 amino acids. The CDR3 nucleotides read TGCGCCAGCAGCTTGGGGACAGCGTACCAAGAGACCCAGTACTTC. Translated, it gives CASSLGTAYQETQYF.

The chain joins TRBV4-3 to TRBJ1-5, with D possibly matching TRBD1 (5 bases). This CDR3 is 15 amino acids long. CDR1 is LGHNA and CDR2 is YSLEER in the germline V gene. With 5 bases removed from V and 1 base from J, the gap between germline ends came to 12 bases. The CDR3 DNA follows: TGCGCCAGCAGCTACGGACGGGGGAGCAATCAGCCCCAGCATTTT. Translating it yields CASSYGRGSNQPQHF.

The chain joins TRBV6-5 to TRBJ1-1; D ambiguous. The V end lost 1 base, the J end lost 1 base, and 10 bases lay between the germline ends. Germline-derived CDR1 and CDR2 are MNHEY and SVGAGI. The CDR3 is made up of 15 amino acids. The CDR3 DNA reads as TGTGCCAGCAGTTACTTGGGCATTACGAACACTGAAGCTTTCTTT. This translates into CASSYLGITNTEAFF.

This chain links TRBV20-1 with TRBJ2-3, with 10 positions matching TRBD1. Germline-derived CDR1 and CDR2 are DFQATT and SNEGSKA (reference sequence). J lost 0 bases, V lost 6 bases, and 0 bases had no gene match. The CDR3 contains 13 residues. The CDR3 sequence: CSAGQGSTDTQYF. The CDR3 DNA follows: TGCAGTGCGGGACAGGGGAGCACAGATACGCAGTATTTT.

The gene calls are TRBV4-3 and TRBJ2-7; 9 bases fit TRBD1. This CDR3 is built from 15 residues. Germline V CDR1 and CDR2: LGHNA, YSLEER. J was trimmed by 1 base and V by 7 bases; bases with no gene match: 8. CDR3 nucleotides: TGCGCCAGCACACCGGGACAGGGAGATTCCTACGAGCAGTACTTC. Protein: CASTPGQGDSYEQYF.

The genes are TRBV20-1 and TRBJ1-6; 9 positions agree with TRBD1. Germline CDR1 is DFQATT and CDR2 is SNEGSKA (reference sequence). This CDR3 contains 16 residues. The CDR3 here is CSVTGGAYPKNSPLHF. The CDR3 DNA reads as TGCAGCGTAACAGGGGGCGCCTACCCAAAGAATTCACCCCTCCACTTT.

This clonotype was counted only a few times. This chain connects TRBV27 to TRBJ2-1, with 8 bases that match TRBD2. The CDR3 extends over 14 amino acids. V was clipped by 4 bases and J by 9 bases; unmatched bases: 8. Germline values: CDR1 MNHEY, CDR2 SMNVEV (reference sequence). CDR3 sequence reads: CASSYGIAGSEQFF. The CDR3 nucleotides are TGTGCCAGCAGTTACGGGATAGCGGGGTCTGAGCAGTTCTTC.

The rearrangement joins TRBV4-1 to TRBJ2-3; D ambiguous. Trimming removed 1 base at V and 7 bases at J, with 9 bases between. The germline V gene has CDR1 MGHRA and CDR2 YSYEKL. The CDR3 has 13 amino acids. This chain's CDR3 is CASSQVMGNTQYF. CDR3 nucleotide sequence: TGCGCCAGCAGCCAAGTAATGGGGAATACGCAGTATTTT.

This clonotype has more than one count but fewer than ten. The chain recombines TRBV20-1 with TRBJ2-1; D unclear. With 0 bases removed from V and 10 bases from J, the gap between germline ends came to 19 bases. The CDR3 runs 15 residues. Germline CDR1 and CDR2: DFQATT and SNEGSKA (reference sequence). CDR3 amino acids: CSARDGVWLVGEQFF. In DNA form, the CDR3 reads TGCAGTGCTAGAGATGGAGTGTGGTTGGTGGGGGAGCAGTTCTTC.

This chain connects TRBV7-2 to TRBJ1-1; D is uncertain. In germline, CDR1 is SGHTA, CDR2 FQGNSA. The V gene lost 3 bases and the J gene lost 10 bases, with 12 bases spanning the gap. The CDR3 contains 12 residues. This CDR3 is CASSFGFTGAFF. CDR3 in DNA: TGTGCCAGCAGCTTCGGGTTCACCGGAGCTTTCTTT.

In its sample, this clonotype was seen a few times. The rearrangement uses TRBV20-1 and TRBJ2-1, with 8 bases identical to TRBD2. Germline CDR1 and CDR2: DFQATT and SNEGSKA (reference sequence). The V and J ends lost 3 bases and 0 bases, in that order; junction bases with no gene match: 16. The CDR3 is 19 amino acids. The CDR3 nucleotides read TGCAGTGCTAGCCGGAGCGCTACGAAGCGGGGGAGCTCCTACAATGAGCAGTTCTTC. It codes for CSASRSATKRGSSYNEQFF.

This chain uses TRBV6-5 with TRBJ2-1; D may be TRBD1 (7 bases). There are 15 residues in the CDR3. Deletions cut 0 bases from V and 4 bases from J, with 10 bases between. The germline CDR1 and CDR2 sequences are MNHEY and SVGAGI. The CDR3 nucleotides are TGTGCCAGCAGTTACTCGGCGGGACAGTACAATGAGCAGTTCTTC. This translates into CASSYSAGQYNEQFF.

The J gene is TRBJ2-7, the V gene TRBV7-3; D may correspond to TRBD1 or TRBD2 (5 bases each). V was shortened by 0 bases and J by 4 bases, with 7 bases between the two germline ends. The CDR3 contains 13 residues. CDR1 SGHTA and CDR2 FQGTGA come from the germline V gene. In nucleotides, the CDR3 is TGTGCCAGCAGCTTAACCAGGGAGTACGAGCAGTACTTC. Amino acids: CASSLTREYEQYF.